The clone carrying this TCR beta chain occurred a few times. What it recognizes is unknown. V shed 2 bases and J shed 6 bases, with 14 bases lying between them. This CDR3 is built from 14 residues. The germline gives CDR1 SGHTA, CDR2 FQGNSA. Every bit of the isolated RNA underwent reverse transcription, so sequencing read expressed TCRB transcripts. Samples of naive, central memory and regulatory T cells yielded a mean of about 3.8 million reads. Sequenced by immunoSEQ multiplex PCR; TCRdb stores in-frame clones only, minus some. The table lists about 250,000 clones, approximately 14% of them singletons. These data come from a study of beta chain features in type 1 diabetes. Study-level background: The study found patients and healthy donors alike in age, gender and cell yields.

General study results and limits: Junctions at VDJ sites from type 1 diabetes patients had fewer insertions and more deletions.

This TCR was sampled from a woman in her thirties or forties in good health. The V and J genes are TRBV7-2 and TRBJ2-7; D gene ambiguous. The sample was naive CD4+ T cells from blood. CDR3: CASSLSLPSREQYF. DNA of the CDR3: TGTGCCAGCAGCTTATCCCTCCCCTCTCGCGAGCAGTACTTC.